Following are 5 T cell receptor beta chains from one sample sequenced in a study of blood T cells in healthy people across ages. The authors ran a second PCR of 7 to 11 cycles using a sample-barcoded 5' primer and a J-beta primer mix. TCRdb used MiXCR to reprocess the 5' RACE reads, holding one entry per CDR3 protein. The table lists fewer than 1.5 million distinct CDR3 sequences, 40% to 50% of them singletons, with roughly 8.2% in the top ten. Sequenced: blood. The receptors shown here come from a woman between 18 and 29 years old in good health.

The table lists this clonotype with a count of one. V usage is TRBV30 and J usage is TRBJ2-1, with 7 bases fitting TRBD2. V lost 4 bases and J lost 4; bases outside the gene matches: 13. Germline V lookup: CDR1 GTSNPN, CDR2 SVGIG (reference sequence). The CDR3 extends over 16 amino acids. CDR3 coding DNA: TGTGCCTGGAACCCGGGGGAGGGCATCCTGTACAATGAGCAGTTCTTC. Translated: CAWNPGEGILYNEQFF.

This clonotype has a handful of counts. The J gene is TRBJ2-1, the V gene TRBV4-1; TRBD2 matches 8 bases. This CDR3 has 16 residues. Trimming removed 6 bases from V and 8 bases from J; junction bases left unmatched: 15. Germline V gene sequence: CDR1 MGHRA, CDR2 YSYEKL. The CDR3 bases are TGCGCCAGCAGTCAACAAGAGGTACTAGCGGTCTATGAGCAGTTCTTC. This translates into CASSQQEVLAVYEQFF.

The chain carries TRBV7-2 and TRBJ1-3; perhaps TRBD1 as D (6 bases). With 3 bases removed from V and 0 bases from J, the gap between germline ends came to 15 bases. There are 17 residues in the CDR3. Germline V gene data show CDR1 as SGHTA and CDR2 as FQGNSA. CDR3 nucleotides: TGTGCCAGCAGCTTGGGCAGGGGAGGCCTCTCTGGAAACACCATATATTTT. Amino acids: CASSLGRGGLSGNTIYF. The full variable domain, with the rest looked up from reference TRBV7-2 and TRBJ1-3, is GAGVSQSPSNKVTEKGKDVELRCDPISGHTALYWYRQSLGQGLEFLIYFQGNSAPDKSGLPSDRFSAERTGGSVSTLTIQRTQQEDSAVYLCASSLGRGGLSGNTIYFGEGSWLTVV.

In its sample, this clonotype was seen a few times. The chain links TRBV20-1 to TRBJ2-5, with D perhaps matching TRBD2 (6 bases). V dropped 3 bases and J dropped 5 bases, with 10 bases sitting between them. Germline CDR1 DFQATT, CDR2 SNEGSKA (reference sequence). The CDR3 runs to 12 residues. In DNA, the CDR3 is TGCAGTGCTAGTGGAGGGTCGGAGACCCAGTACTTC. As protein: CSASGGSETQYF.

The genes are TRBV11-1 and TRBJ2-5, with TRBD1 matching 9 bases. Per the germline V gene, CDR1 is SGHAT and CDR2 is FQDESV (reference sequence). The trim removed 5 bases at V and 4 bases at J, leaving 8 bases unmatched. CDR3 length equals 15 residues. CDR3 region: CASSEQGAIRETQYF. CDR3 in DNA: TGTGCCAGCAGCGAACAGGGGGCGATCAGAGAGACCCAGTACTTC.